Included here is one T cell receptor beta chain sequence, with context. The data belong to a study of shared clonotypes between healthy human individuals. The CDR3 totals 14 residues. The junction had 6 bases not matched to a gene; V was cut back by 6 bases and J by 5 bases. Looked up from germline, CDR1 is SQVTM and CDR2 is ANQGSEA. The assay was carried out at the deep level. Authors' processing steps: ImmunoSEQ gave junction-only sequences without quality scores, so filtering differed. Using immunoSEQ multiplex PCR, the repertoire was profiled, and TCRdb retains in-frame clones only, with some absent. V, J and clone size are taken as reported in that table, and D and trimming were inferred from the DNA itself. The sample has under 750,000 clones; approximately 77% are singletons.

This sequence originates from a woman aged 25 to 39 in good health. The chain recombines TRBV29-1 with TRBJ2-1; the match to TRBD1 covers 11 bases. Material: memory CD4+ T cells sorted from blood. Regarding subset: CD45RA-negative fraction. For the CDR3, the DNA is TGCAGCGTGAGCGGGACAGGGGGAAACAATGAGCAGTTCTTC. Protein: CSVSGTGGNNEQFF.